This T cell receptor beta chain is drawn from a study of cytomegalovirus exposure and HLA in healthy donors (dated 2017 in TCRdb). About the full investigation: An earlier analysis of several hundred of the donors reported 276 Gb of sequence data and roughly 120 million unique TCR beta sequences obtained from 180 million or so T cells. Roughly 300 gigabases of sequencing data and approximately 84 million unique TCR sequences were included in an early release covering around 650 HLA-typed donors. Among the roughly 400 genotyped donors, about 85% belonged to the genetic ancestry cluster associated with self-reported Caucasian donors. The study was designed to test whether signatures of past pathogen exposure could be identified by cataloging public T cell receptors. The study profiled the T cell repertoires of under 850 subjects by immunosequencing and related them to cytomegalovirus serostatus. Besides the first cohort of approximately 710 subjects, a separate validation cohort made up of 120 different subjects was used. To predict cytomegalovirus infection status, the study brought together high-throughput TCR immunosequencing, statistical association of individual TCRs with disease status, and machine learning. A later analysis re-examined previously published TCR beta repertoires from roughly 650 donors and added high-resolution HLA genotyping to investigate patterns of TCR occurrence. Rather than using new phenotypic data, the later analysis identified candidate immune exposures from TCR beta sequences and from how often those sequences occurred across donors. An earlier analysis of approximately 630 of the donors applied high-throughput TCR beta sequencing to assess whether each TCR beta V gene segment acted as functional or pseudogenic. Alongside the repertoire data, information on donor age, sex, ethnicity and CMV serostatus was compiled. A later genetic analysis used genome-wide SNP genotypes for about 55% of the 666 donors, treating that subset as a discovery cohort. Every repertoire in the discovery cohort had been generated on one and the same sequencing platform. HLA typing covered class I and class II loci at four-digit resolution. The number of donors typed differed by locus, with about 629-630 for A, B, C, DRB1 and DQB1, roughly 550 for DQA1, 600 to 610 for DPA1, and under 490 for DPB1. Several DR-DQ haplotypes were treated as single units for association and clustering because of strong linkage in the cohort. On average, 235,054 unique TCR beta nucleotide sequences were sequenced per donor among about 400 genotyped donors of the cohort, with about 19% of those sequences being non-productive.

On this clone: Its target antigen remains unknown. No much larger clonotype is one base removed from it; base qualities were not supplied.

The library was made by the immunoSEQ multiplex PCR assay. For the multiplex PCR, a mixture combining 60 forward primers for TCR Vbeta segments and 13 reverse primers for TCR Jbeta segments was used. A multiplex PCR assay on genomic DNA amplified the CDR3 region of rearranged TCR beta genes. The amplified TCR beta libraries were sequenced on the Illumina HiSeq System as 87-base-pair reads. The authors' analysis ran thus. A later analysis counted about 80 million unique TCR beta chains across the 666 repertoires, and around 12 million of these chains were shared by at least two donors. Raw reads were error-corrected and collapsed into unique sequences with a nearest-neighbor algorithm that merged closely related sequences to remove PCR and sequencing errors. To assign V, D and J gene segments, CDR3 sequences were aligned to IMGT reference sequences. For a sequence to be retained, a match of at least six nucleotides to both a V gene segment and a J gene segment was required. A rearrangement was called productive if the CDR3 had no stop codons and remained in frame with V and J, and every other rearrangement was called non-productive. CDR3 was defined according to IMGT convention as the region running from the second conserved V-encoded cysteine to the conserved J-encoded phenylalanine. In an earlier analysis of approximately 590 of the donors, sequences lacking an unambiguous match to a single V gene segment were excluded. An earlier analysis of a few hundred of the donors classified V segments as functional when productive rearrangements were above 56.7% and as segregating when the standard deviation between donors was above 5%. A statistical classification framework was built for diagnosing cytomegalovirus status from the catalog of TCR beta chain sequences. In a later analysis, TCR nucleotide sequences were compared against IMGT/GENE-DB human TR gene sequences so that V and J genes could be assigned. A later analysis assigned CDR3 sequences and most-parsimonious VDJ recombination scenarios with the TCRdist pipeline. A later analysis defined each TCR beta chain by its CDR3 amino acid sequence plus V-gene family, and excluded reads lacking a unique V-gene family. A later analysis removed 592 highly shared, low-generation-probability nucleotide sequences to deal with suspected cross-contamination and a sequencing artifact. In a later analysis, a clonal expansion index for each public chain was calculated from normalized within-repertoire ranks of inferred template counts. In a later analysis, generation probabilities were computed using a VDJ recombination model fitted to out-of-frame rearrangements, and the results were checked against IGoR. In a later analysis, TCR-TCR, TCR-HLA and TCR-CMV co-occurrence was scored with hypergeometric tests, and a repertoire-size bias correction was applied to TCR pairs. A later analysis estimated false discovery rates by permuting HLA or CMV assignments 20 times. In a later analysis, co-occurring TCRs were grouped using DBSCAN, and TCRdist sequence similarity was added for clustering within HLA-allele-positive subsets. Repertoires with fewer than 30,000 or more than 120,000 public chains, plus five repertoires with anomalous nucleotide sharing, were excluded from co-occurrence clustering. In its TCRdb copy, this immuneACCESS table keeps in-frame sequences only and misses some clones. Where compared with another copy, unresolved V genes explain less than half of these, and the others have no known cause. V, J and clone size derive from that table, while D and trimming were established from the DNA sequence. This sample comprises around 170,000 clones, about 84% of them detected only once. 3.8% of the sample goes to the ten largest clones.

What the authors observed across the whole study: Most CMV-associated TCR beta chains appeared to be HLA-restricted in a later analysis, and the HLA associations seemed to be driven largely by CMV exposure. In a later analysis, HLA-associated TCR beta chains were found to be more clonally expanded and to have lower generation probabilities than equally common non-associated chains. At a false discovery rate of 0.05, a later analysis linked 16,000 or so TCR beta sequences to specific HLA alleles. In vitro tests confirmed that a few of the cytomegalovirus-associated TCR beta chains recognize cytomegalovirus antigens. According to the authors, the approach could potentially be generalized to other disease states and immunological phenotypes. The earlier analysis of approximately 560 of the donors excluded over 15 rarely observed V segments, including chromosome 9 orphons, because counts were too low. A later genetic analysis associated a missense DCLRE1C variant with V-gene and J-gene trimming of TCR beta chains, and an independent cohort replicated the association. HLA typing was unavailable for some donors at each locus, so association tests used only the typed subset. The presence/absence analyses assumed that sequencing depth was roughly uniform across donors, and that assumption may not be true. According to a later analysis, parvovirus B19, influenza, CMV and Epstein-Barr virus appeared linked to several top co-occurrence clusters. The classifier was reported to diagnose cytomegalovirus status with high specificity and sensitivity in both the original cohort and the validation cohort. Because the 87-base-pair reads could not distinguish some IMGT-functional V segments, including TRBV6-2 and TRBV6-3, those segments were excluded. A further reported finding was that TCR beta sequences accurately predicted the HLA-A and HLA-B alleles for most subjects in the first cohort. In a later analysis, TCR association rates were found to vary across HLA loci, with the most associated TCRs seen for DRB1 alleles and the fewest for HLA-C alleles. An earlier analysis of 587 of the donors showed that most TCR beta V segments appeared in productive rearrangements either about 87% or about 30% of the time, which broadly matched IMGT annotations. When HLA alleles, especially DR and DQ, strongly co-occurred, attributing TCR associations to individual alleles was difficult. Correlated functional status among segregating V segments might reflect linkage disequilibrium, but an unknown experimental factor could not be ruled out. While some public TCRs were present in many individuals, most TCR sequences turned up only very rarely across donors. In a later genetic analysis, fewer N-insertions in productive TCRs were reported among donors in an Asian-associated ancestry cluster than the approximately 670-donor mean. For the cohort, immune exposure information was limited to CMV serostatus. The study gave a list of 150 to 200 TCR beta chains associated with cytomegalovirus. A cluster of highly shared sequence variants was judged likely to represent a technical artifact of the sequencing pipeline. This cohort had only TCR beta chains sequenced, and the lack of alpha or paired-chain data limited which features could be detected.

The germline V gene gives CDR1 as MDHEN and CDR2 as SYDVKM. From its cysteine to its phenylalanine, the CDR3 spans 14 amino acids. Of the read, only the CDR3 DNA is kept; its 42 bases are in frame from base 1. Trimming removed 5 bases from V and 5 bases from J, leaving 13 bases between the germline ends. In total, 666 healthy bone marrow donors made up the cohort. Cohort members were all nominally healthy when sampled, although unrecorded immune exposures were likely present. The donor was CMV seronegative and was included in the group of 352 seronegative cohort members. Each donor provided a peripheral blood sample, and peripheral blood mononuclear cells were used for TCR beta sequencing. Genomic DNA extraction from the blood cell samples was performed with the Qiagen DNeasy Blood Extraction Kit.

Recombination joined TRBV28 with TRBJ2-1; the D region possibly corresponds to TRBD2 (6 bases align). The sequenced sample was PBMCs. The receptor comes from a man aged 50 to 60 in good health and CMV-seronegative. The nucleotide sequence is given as TGTGCCAGCAGTCGCTGGGAGGAAGACAATGAGCAGTTCTTC. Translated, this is CASSRWEEDNEQFF.